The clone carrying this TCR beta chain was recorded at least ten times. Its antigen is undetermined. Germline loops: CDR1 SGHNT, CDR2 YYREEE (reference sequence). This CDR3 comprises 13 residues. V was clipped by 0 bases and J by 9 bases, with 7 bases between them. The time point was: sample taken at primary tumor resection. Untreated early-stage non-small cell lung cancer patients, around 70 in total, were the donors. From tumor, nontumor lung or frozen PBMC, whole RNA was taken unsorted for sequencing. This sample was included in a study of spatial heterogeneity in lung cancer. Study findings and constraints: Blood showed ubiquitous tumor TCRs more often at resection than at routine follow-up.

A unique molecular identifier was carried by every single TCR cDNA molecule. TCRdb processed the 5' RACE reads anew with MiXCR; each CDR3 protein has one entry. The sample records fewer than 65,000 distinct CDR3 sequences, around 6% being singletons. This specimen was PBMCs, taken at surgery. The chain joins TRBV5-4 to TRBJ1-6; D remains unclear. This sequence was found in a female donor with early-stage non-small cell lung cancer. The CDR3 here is CASSLVESSPLHF. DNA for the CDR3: TGTGCCAGCAGCTTGGTTGAGAGTTCACCCCTCCACTTT.